The 17 T cell receptor beta chains in this list originate from one sample, sequenced in a study of OX40 agonist ivuxolimab in advanced cancers. Generated by immunoSEQ multiplex PCR, the TCRdb table keeps only in-frame clones and is missing some. The sample consists of some 90,000 clones, around 87% of them appearing once. Source: CD4+ or CD8+ T cells sorted from blood, taken in a trial of the OX40 agonist ivuxolimab. These receptors all come from an adult with an advanced solid tumor such as melanoma, head and neck, liver or kidney cancer.

This clone has a single count. The V call is TRBV10-3, the J call TRBJ1-2; TRBD1 might be the D (6 bases). CDR1 ENHRY and CDR2 SYGVKD come from the germline V gene. This CDR3 has 14 amino acids. The V and J ends lost 7 bases and 8 bases respectively, with 20 bases between them. The CDR3 region is CAITGSNEGGGYTF. The CDR3 region has the DNA TGTGCCATCACTGGCTCTAATGAGGGGGGAGGCTACACCTTC.

The CDR3, as DNA: TGTGCCAGCAGCTTGGGCGGGGGTTTGGCTGAAGCTTTCTTT. Translated, it gives CASSLGGGLAEAFF. V and J are TRBV7-8 and TRBJ1-1; maybe TRBD1 (5 bases). Between the trimmed V and J ends, which lost 3 bases and 6 bases, there was a span of 14 bases. The CDR3 loop spans 14 amino acids. From germline, CDR1 is SGHVS and CDR2 FQNEAQ.

CDR3 loop: CASSEGTGGFNEQFF. The DNA for the CDR3 is TGTGCCAGCAGTGAAGGGACAGGGGGATTCAATGAGCAGTTCTTC. The chain links TRBV6-1 to TRBJ2-1; 10 positions agree with TRBD1. Germline CDR1 and CDR2: MNHNS and SASEGT. This CDR3 has 15 residues. With V trimmed by 1 base and J by 6 bases, 3 bases remained unmatched.

The chain has TRBV9 and TRBJ2-2; D might be TRBD1 or TRBD2, each matching 6 bases. CDR3 length equals 17 residues. In germline, CDR1 is SGDLS, CDR2 YYNGEE. V was clipped by 3 bases and J by 2 bases, with 17 bases between them. CDR3 DNA sequence: TGTGCCAGCAGCGCTGGAGGAGGGGGGCGCAACACCGGGGAGCTGTTTTTT. Amino acids: CASSAGGGGRNTGELFF.

The V gene is TRBV9, the J gene TRBJ2-3, with D unresolved. The CDR3 is 12 amino acids. Germline V gene data show CDR1 as SGDLS and CDR2 as YYNGEE. With 0 bases removed from V and 4 bases from J, the gap between germline ends came to 3 bases. This chain's CDR3 is CASSVASDTQYF. The DNA of the CDR3 is TGTGCCAGCAGCGTAGCTTCAGATACGCAGTATTTT.

The chain links TRBV7-9 to TRBJ2-4; a possible D gene is TRBD1 (5 bases). V was cut by 1 base and J by 0 bases, with 10 bases left in between. The CDR3 has 16 residues. Germline CDR1 and CDR2: SEHNR and FQNEAQ (reference sequence). CDR3 amino acids: CASSLGPGLAKNIQYF. CDR3 DNA: TGTGCCAGCAGCTTAGGCCCAGGGCTAGCCAAAAACATTCAGTACTTC.

This sequence joins TRBV5-6 and TRBJ2-7; D is unclear. Looked up from germline, CDR1 is SGHDT and CDR2 is YYEEEE. The CDR3 is 14 residues long. The germline V and J ends were trimmed by 3 bases and 2 bases, with 12 bases remaining between them. The CDR3 DNA reads TGTGCCAGCAGCTCCCTTGGACCCGCCTACGAGCAGTACTTC. Protein sequence: CASSSLGPAYEQYF.

The chain is built from TRBV18 and TRBJ2-2; maybe TRBD2 (6 bases). The CDR3 consists of 16 residues. Germline V lookup: CDR1 KGHSH, CDR2 LQKENI. Deletions cut 2 bases from V and 6 bases from J, with 16 bases between. This CDR3 is CASSPTAGGQSGELFF. CDR3 nucleotide sequence: TGTGCCAGCTCACCAACCGCTGGAGGGCAGTCCGGGGAGCTGTTTTTT.

The chain carries TRBV10-3 and TRBJ1-5; 8 bases align to TRBD1. The germline gives CDR1 ENHRY, CDR2 SYGVKD. The V and J ends lost 6 bases and 5 bases, in that order; junction bases with no gene match: 6. This CDR3 is built from 14 residues. CDR3 DNA sequence: TGTGCCATCAGCCTCGGACAGGGCGATCAGCCCCAGCATTTT. Protein: CAISLGQGDQPQHF.

This clone was counted once. The V call is TRBV7-2, the J call TRBJ2-1, with 14 bases lining up with TRBD2. With 5 bases clipped from V and 15 bases from J, the junction kept 15 bases outside the gene matches. The CDR3 covers 16 residues. The V gene's germline CDR1 is SGHTA and CDR2 FQGNSA. CDR3 nucleotide sequence: TGTGCCAGCAGCCTAATGAATTCCGGGACTAGCGGGGGAACGTTCTTC. Protein: CASSLMNSGTSGGTFF.

This clone was detected a few times. CDR3 sequence (DNA): TGTGCCACCAGCAGAGTTGACTCTTACGAGCAGTACTTC. Translation: CATSRVDSYEQYF. The chain combines TRBV15 with TRBJ2-7; no clear D. CDR3 length: 13 residues. With 1 base removed from V and 4 bases from J, the gap between germline ends came to 8 bases. Looked up from germline, CDR1 is LNHNV and CDR2 is YYDKDF (reference sequence).

The chain recombines TRBV14 with TRBJ2-5, with 7 bases lining up with TRBD2. The CDR3 is made up of 14 amino acids. CDR1 and CDR2 (germline): SGHDN, FVKESK. Losses at the gene ends were 0 bases for V and 14 bases for J; bases not matched to a gene: 12. The DNA of the CDR3 is TGTGCCAGCAGCCAAGAGATGGCTAGCGGCCGAATCTACTTC. Protein product: CASSQEMASGRIYF.

This rearrangement joins TRBV10-3 to TRBJ2-1; D possibly matches TRBD1 or TRBD2 (5 bases each). V was pared by 6 bases and J by 3 bases, with 18 bases between. Germline CDR1 ENHRY, CDR2 SYGVKD. CDR3 size: 16 residues. CDR3: CAIRAIGAGGYNEQFF. In DNA form, the CDR3 reads TGTGCCATCAGGGCAATCGGGGCGGGTGGCTACAATGAGCAGTTCTTC.

The chain combines TRBV18 with TRBJ2-1, with D unclear. Trimming took off 3 bases at V and 5 bases at J, with 5 bases between the two ends. CDR1 is KGHSH and CDR2 is LQKENI in the germline V gene. The CDR3 is 12 residues long. The CDR3 DNA follows: TGTGCCAGCTCACCTTCCCACAATGAGCAGTTCTTC. This translates into CASSPSHNEQFF.

The rearrangement joins TRBV15 to TRBJ2-1; D may be TRBD1 (5 bases). Germline values: CDR1 LNHNV, CDR2 YYDKDF (reference sequence). Trimming cost V 1 base and J 0 bases, with 10 bases left between them. CDR3 length: 16 residues. CDR3 sequence (DNA): TGTGCCACCAGCAGAGTAGGAACAGGCTCCTACAATGAGCAGTTCTTC. Residues: CATSRVGTGSYNEQFF.

The chain couples TRBV19 to TRBJ2-5; no clear D. There are 12 residues in the CDR3. V lost 4 bases and J 2 bases, leaving 5 bases between the germline ends. Germline V CDR1 and CDR2: LNHDA, SQIVND (reference sequence). The CDR3 reads CASSSVQETQYF. CDR3 nucleotide sequence: TGTGCCAGTAGTAGCGTACAAGAGACCCAGTACTTC.

This rearrangement joins TRBV6-6 to TRBJ1-3; 7 bases are a match to TRBD1. Germline trimming cut 0 bases from V and 2 bases from J; bases unmatched to any gene: 4. Germline lookup yields CDR1 MNHNY and CDR2 SVGAGI (reference sequence). This CDR3 spans 16 amino acids. Here the CDR3 reads CASSYSTGEAGNTIYF. CDR3 nucleotides: TGTGCCAGCAGTTACTCTACAGGGGAAGCTGGAAACACCATATATTTT.